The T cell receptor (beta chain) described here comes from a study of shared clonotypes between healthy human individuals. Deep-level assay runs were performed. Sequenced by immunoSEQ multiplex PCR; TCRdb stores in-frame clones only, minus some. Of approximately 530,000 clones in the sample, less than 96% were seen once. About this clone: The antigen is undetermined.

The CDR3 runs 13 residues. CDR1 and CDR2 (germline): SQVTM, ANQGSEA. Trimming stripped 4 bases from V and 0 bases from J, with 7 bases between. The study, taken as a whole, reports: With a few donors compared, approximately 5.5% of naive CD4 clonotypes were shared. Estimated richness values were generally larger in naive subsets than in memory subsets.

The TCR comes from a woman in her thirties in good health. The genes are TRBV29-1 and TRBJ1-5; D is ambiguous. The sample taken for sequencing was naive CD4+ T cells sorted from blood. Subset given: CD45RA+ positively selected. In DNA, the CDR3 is TGCAGCGTTGGTGGCAATAGCAATCAGCCCCAGCATTTT. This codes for CSVGGNSNQPQHF. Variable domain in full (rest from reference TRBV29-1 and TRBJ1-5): SAVISQKPSRDICQRGTSLTIQCQVDSQVTMMFWYRQQPGQSLTLIATANQGSEATYESGFVIDKFPISRPNLTFSTLTVSNMSPEDSSIYLCSVGGNSNQPQHFGDGTRLSIL.